This T cell receptor beta chain was found in a study of blood T cells in healthy people across ages. The CDR3 loop spans 12 amino acids. Germline V lookup: CDR1 DFQATT, CDR2 SNEGSKA (reference sequence). A second about 6 to 11 cycle PCR used barcoded and J-beta primers. The template-switch adaptor was a 5' adaptor with 12 random nucleotides. It tagged each cDNA molecule. Researchers report that each sample yielded at least 2.5 million CDR3-containing paired-end reads. TCRdb passed the 5' RACE reads through MiXCR, listing each CDR3 protein once. Among around 280,000 distinct CDR3 sequences listed, roughly 26% were seen once. Each individual donor underwent a draw of ten milliliters of peripheral blood. Per sample, a minimum of 6 million PBMCs were isolated.

The material sequenced was blood. The chain recombines TRBV20-1 with TRBJ2-5; possible D gene TRBD1, 5 bases. This sequence was found in a woman between 70 and 85 years old in good health. In nucleotides, the CDR3 is TGCAGCCCCAGACAGAACGGAGAGACCCAGTACTTC. Its protein product is CSPRQNGETQYF.